This paragraph covers one T cell receptor (beta chain) sequence. After removal of 2 bases from V and 4 bases from J, the junction contained 9 bases not matched to a gene. Germline-derived CDR1 and CDR2 are MNHEY and SVGAGI. This CDR3 has 16 amino acids. The sample belongs to a study of blood T cell repertoires in COVID-19. The assay was immunoSEQ multiplex PCR, and TCRdb's table has in-frame clones only and misses some. The sample includes hundreds of thousands of clones, more than 70% of them seen just once. This TCR was sampled from a woman aged 45 to 65 with COVID-19, enrolled during active disease. V and J are TRBV6-5 and TRBJ1-1; 8 bases match TRBD1. Sequenced material: peripheral blood. Here the CDR3 DNA reads TGTGCCAGCAGTTACCTAGGACAGGGTCCGTCCACTGAAGCTTTCTTT. It specifies CASSYLGQGPSTEAFF.